This T cell receptor beta chain was documented in a study of tumor-infiltrating lymphocytes in primary liver carcinoma. Study outcomes and limitations: For tumor-adjacent and tumor-blood pairs, overlap was less than that seen for tumor region pairs. A significantly higher top-250-clone fraction was recorded for tumors than for blood (p = 0.039).

Points on this clonotype: The antigen is not known.

Researchers drew blood RNA from unsorted whole blood and extracted germline DNA as well. Those patients suffered from chronic HBV infection and were treatment-naive. The ends were cut back, 3 bases at V and 4 bases at J, with 22 bases in the middle. This CDR3 contains 18 residues. CDR1 MGHRA and CDR2 YSYEKL come from the germline V gene. With roughly 540 ng total RNA as template and a constant-region primer, TCR beta cDNA was made. Construction of TCR beta libraries relied on three successive nested multiplex PCR rounds employing slightly modified ARM-PCR. TRBV1-TRBV30 forward primers paired with a C-beta reverse primer drove the first two PCR rounds, about 9 cycles each. TCRdb reanalysed the multiplex PCR reads using MiXCR and keeps one entry per CDR3 protein. The sample lists approximately 340,000 distinct CDR3 sequences, less than 75% occurring once.

The chain carries TRBV4-1 and TRBJ2-1; a possible D gene is TRBD2 (6 bases). The clonotype originates from a man aged 35-49 years with primary liver carcinoma and hepatitis B virus infection. Sequencing was performed on peripheral blood. CDR3 region: CASSQEDPLRGTYNEQFF. The CDR3 bases are TGCGCCAGCAGCCAGGAAGATCCCCTACGCGGGACTTACAATGAGCAGTTCTTC.